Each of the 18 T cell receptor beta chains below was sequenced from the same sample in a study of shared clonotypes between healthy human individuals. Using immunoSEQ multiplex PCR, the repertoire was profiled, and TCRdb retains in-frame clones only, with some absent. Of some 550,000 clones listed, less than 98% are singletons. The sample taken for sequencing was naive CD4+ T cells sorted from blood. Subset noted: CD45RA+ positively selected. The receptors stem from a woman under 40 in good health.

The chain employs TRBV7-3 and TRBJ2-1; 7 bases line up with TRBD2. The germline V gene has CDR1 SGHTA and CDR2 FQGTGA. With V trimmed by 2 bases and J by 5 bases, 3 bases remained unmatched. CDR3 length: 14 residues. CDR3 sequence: CASSLAGENNEQFF. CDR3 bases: TGTGCCAGCAGCTTAGCGGGAGAAAACAATGAGCAGTTCTTC. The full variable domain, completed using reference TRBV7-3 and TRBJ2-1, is GAGVSQTPSNKVTEKGKYVELRCDPISGHTALYWYRQSLGQGPEFLIYFQGTGAADDSGLPNDRFFAVRPEGSVSTLKIQRTERGDSAVYLCASSLAGENNEQFFGPGTRLTVL.

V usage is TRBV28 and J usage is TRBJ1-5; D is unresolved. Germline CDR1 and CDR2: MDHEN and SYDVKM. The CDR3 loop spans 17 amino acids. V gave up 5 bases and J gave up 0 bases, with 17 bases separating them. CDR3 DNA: TGTGCCAGCAGTCCCCGAGGGTGGGAAACTAGCAATCAGCCCCAGCATTTT. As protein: CASSPRGWETSNQPQHF.

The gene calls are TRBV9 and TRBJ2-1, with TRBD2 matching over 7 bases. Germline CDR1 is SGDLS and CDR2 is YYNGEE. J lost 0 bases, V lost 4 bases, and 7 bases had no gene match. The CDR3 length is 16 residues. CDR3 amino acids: CASSFNLADSYNEQFF. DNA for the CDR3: TGTGCCAGCAGCTTTAACCTAGCGGACTCCTACAATGAGCAGTTCTTC.

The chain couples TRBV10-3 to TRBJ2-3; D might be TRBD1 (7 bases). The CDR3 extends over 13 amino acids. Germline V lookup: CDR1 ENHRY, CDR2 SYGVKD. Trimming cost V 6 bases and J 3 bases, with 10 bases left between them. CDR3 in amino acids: CAISAGQTDTQYF. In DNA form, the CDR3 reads TGTGCCATCAGCGCGGGACAGACAGATACGCAGTATTTT.

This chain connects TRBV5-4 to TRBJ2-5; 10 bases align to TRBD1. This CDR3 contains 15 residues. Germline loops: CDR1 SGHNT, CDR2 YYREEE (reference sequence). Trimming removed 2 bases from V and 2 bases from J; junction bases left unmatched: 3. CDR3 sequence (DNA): TGTGCCAGCAGCTTACCGGGACAGGGGCAAGAGACCCAGTACTTC. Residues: CASSLPGQGQETQYF.

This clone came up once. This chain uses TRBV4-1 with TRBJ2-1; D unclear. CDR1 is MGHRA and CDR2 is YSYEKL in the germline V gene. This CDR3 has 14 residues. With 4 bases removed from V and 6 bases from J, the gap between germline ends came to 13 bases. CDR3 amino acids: CASSPLANPNEQFF. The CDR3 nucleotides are TGCGCCAGCAGCCCCCTTGCCAACCCCAATGAGCAGTTCTTC.

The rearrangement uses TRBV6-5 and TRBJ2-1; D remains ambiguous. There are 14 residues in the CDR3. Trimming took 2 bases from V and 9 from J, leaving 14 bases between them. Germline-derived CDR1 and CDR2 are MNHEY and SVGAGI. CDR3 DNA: TGTGCCAGCAGTTACAGTGCCTATAGGGCTGAGCAGTTCTTC. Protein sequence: CASSYSAYRAEQFF.

CDR3 region: CASSSRVNQPQHF. CDR3 coding DNA: TGTGCCAGCAGTTCGAGGGTCAATCAGCCCCAGCATTTT. The chain recombines TRBV27 with TRBJ1-5; D is undetermined. Trimming took off 4 bases at V and 3 bases at J, with 7 bases between the two ends. The length of the CDR3 is 13 residues. Germline V gene lookup returns CDR1 MNHEY and CDR2 SMNVEV (reference sequence).

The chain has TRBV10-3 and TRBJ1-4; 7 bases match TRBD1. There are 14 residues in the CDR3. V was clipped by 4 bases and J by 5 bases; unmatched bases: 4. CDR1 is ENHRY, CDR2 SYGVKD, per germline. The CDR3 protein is CAISGETGNEKLFF. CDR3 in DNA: TGTGCCATCAGTGGTGAGACAGGGAATGAAAAACTGTTTTTT.

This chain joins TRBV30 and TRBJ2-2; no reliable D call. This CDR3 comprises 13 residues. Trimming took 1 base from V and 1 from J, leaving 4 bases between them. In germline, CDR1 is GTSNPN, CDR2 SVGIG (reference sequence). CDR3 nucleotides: TGTGCCTGGAGTGCAGGGAACACCGGGGAGCTGTTTTTT. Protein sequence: CAWSAGNTGELFF.

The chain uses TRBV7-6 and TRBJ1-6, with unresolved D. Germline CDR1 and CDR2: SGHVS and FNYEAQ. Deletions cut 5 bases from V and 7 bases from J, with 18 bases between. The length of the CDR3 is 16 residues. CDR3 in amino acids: CASSPAGSTRNSPLHF. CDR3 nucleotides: TGTGCCAGCAGCCCAGCCGGTAGCACCCGAAATTCACCCCTCCACTTT.

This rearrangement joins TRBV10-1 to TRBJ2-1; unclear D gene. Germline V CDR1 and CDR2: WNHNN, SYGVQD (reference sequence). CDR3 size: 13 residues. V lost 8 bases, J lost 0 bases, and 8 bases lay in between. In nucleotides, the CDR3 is TGCGCCAGCGCCCCCAGCTCCTACAATGAGCAGTTCTTC. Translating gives CASAPSSYNEQFF.

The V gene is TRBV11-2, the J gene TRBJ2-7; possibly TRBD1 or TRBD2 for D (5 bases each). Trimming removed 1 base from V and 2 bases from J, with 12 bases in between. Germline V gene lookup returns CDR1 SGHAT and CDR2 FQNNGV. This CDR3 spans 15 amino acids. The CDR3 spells CASSLGDRWAYEQYF. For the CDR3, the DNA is TGTGCCAGCAGCTTAGGGGACCGATGGGCCTACGAGCAGTACTTC.

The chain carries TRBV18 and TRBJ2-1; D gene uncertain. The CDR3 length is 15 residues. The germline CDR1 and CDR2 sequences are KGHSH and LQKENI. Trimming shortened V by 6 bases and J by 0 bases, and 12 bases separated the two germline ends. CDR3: CASSPVWGSYNEQFF. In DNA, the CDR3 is TGTGCCAGCTCCCCGGTCTGGGGCTCCTACAATGAGCAGTTCTTC.

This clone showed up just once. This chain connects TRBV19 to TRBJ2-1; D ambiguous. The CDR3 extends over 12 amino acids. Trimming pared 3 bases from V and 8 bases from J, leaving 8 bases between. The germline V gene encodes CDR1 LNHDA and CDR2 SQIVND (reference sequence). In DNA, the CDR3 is TGTGCCAGTAGTATCAATCGTTATGAGCAGTTCTTC. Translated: CASSINRYEQFF.

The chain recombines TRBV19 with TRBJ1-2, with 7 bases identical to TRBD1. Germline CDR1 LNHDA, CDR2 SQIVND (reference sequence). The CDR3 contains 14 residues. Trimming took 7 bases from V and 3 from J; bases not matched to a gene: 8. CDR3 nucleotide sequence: TGTGCCAGTACGAACGACAGGGTCGACTATGGCTACACCTTC. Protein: CASTNDRVDYGYTF.

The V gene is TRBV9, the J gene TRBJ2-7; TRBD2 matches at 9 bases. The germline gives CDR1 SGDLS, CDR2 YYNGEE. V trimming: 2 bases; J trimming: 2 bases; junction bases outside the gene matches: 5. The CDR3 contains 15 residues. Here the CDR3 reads CASSVASGIPYEQYF. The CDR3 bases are TGTGCCAGCAGCGTCGCTAGCGGGATCCCCTACGAGCAGTACTTC.

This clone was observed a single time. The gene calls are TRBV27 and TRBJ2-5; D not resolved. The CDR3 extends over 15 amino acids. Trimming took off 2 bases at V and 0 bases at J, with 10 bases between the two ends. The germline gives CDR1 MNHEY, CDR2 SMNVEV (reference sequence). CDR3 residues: CASSLGISDQETQYF. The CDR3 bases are TGTGCCAGCAGTTTAGGTATAAGCGACCAAGAGACCCAGTACTTC.